Below, 3 T cell receptor beta chains from the same sample are listed, as sequenced in a study of cytomegalovirus exposure and HLA in healthy donors. The table came from immunoSEQ multiplex PCR; TCRdb's copy has only in-frame clones and leaves some out. The sample lists roughly 130,000 clones, 80% to 90% occurring once. The sample was PBMCs. These receptor sequences come from a woman in her twenties or thirties in good health and CMV-seronegative.

The V call is TRBV2, the J call TRBJ2-1; unclear D gene. The ends were cut back, 7 bases at V and 0 bases at J, with 7 bases in the middle. The CDR3 loop spans 13 amino acids. Germline V gene lookup returns CDR1 SNHLY and CDR2 FYNNEI. The CDR3 spells CASKLSSYNEQFF. The CDR3, as DNA: TGTGCCAGCAAACTTAGCTCCTACAATGAGCAGTTCTTC.

This chain uses TRBV4-1 with TRBJ2-7; weak D call: TRBD1 (6 bases). CDR1 and CDR2 (germline): MGHRA, YSYEKL. The CDR3 runs 16 residues. The germline V and J ends were trimmed by 3 bases and 9 bases, with 24 bases remaining between them. CDR3 amino acids: CASSQEQSLTGLSQYF. In DNA form, the CDR3 reads TGCGCCAGCAGCCAGGAGCAGAGCCTAACAGGGCTTTCGCAGTACTTC.

The V call is TRBV5-1, the J call TRBJ1-1, with D perhaps matching TRBD1 (5 bases). V shed 0 bases and J shed 9 bases, with 24 bases lying between them. Germline-derived CDR1 and CDR2 are SGHRS and YFSETQ. This CDR3 is 17 amino acids long. CDR3 sequence (DNA): TGCGCCAGCAGCTTGGACCAGGGAACCAATCTCAGGGTTCAAGCTTTCTTT. Amino acids: CASSLDQGTNLRVQAFF.